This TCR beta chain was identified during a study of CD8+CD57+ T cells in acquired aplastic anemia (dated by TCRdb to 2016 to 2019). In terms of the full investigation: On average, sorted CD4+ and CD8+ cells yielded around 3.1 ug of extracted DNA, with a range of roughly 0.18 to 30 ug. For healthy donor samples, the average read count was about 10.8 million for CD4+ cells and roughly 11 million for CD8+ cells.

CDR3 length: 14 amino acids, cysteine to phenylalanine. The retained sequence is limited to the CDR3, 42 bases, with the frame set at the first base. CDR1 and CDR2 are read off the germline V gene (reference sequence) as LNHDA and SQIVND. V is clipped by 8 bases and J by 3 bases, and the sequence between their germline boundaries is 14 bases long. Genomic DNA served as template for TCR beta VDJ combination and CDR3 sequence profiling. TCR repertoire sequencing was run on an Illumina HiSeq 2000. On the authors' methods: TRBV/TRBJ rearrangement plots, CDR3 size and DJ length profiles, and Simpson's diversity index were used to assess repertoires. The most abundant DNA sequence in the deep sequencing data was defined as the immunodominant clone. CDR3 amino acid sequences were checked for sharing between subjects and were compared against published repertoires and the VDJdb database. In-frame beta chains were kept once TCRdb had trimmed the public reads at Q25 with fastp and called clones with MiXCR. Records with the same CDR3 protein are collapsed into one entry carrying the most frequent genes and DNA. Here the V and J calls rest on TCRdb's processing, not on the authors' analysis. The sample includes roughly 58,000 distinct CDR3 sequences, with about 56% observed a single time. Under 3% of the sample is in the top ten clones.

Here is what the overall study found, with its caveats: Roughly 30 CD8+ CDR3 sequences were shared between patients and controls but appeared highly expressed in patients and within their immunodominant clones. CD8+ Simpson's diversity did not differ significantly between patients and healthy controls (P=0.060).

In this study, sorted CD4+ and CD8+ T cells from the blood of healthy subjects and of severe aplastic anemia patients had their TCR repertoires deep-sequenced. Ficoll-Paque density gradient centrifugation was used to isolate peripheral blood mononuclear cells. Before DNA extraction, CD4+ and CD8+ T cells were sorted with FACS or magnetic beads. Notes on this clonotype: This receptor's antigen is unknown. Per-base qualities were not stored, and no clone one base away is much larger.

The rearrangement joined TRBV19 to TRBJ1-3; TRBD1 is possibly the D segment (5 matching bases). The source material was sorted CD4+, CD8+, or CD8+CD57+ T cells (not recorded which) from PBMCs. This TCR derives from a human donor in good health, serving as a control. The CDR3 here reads CASSGNRGGNTIYF. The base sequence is TGTGCCAGTTCTGGGAATAGGGGTGGAAACACCATATATTTT. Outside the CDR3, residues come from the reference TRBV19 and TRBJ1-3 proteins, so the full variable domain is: DGGITQSPKYLFRKEGQNVTLSCEQNLNHDAMYWYRQDPGQGLRLIYYSQIVNDFQKGDIAEGYSVSREKKESFPLTVTSAQKNPTAFYLCASSGNRGGNTIYFGEGSWLTVV.